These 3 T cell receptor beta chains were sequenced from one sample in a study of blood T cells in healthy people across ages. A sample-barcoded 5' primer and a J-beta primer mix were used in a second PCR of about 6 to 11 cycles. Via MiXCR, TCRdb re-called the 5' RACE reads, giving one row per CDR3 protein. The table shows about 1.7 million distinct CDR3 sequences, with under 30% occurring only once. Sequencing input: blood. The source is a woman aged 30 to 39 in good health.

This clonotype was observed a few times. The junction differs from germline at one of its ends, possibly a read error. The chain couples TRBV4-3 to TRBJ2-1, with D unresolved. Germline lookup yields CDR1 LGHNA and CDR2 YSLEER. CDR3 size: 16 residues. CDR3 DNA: TGCGCCAGCAGCCAAGTCCCCTCCGGATTGCTGAATGGGCAGTTCTTC. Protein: CASSQVPSGLLNGQFF.

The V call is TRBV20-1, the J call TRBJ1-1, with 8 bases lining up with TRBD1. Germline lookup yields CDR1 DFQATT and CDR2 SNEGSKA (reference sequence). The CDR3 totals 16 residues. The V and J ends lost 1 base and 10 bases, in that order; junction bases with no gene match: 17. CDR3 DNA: TGCAGTGCTAGAGCACCGGAGACAGGGGAGAGAGGGGGAGCTTTCTTT. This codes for CSARAPETGERGGAFF.

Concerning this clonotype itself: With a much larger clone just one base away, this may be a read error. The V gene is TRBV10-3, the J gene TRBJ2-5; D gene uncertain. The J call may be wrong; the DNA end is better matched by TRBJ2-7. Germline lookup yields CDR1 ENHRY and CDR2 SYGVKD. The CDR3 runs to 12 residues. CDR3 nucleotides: TGTGCCGTCAGCCCTTCAGGATACGAGCAGTACTTC. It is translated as CAVSPSGYEQYF.